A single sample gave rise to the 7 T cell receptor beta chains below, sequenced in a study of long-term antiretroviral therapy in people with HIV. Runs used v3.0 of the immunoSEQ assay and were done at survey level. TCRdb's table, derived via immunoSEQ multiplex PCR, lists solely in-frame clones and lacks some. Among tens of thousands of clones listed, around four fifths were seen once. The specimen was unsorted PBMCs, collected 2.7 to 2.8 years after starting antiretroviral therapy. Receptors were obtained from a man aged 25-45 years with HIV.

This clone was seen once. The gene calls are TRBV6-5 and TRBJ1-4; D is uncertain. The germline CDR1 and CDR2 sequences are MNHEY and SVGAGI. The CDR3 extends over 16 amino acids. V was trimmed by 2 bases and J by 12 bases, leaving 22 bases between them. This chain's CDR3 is CASSYTWTEGSWELFF. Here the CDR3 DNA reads TGTGCCAGCAGTTACACCTGGACGGAGGGATCTTGGGAACTGTTTTTT.

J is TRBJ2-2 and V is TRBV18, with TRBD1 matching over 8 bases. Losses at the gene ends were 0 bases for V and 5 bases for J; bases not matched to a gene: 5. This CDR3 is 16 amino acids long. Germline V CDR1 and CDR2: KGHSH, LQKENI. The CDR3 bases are TGTGCCAGCTCACCACCGAACAGGGGGTTAACCGGGGAGCTGTTTTTT. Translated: CASSPPNRGLTGELFF.

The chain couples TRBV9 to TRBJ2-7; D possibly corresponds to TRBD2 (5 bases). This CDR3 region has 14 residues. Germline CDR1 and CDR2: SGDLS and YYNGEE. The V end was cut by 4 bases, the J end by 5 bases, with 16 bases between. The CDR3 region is CASSLSGRLDEQYF. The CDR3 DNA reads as TGTGCCAGCAGCCTCAGCGGAAGGCTTGACGAGCAGTACTTC.

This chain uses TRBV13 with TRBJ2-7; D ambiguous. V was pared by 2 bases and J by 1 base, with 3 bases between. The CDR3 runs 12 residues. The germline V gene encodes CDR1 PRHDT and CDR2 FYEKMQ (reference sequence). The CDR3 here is CASSLSSYEQYF. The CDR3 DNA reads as TGTGCCAGCAGCTTAAGTTCCTACGAGCAGTACTTC.

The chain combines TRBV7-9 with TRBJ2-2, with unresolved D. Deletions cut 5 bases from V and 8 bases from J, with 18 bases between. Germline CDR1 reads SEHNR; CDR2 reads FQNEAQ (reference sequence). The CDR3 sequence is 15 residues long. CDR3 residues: CASSPTLGGPGELFF. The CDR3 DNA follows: TGTGCCAGCAGCCCCACCCTAGGTGGCCCTGGGGAGCTGTTTTTT.

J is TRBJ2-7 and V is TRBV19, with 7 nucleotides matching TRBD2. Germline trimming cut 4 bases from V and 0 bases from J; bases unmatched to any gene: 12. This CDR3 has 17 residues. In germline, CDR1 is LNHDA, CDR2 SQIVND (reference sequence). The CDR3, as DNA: TGTGCCAGTAGTACAACCGGGGAGGGGCCGCGCTCCTACGAGCAGTACTTC. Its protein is CASSTTGEGPRSYEQYF.

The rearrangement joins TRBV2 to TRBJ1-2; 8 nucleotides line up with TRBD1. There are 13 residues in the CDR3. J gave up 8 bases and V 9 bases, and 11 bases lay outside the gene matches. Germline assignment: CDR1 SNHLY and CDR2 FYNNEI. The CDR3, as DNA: TGTGCCAGTCTTGACAGGGGCGGAGGAGGCTACACCTTC. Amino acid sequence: CASLDRGGGGYTF.